Each of the 14 T cell receptor beta chains below was sequenced from the same sample in a study of blood T cell repertoires in COVID-19 (dated by TCRdb to 2020 to 2022). Libraries were made using the immunoSEQ multiplex PCR assay. TCRdb took over this immuneACCESS table, retaining in-frame rearrangements with V and J assigned. Such tables are incomplete; in checked studies, under half of the missing clones stem from an unresolved V gene, and the remainder is unexplained. Across this sample there are about 71,000 clones, with 82% seen only once. The top ten clonotypes cover roughly 13% of the sample. The sequencing input was peripheral blood. These receptors all stem from a woman of 80 years or more with acute or convalescent COVID-19.

This sequence joins TRBV4-1 and TRBJ2-1, with 10 bases that match TRBD1. The length of the CDR3 is 17 residues. The V gene end was trimmed by 1 base and the J gene end by 6 bases; junction bases not matched to a gene: 9. Germline V gives CDR1 MGHRA, CDR2 YSYEKL. Here the CDR3 DNA reads TGCGCCAGCAGCCAAGTATGGTTGAGGACAGGGGGCAATGAGCAGTTCTTC. It codes for CASSQVWLRTGGNEQFF.

The chain uses TRBV11-2 and TRBJ1-5, with no clear D. V lost 2 bases and J 9 bases, leaving 11 bases between the germline ends. The CDR3 sequence is 13 residues long. Germline lookup yields CDR1 SGHAT and CDR2 FQNNGV. Written as DNA, the CDR3 is TGTGCCAGCAGCTTACGGGTTAGCGGGCCCCAGCATTTT. As protein: CASSLRVSGPQHF.

V usage is TRBV14 and J usage is TRBJ2-7, with TRBD2 as a possible D gene (5 bases). Per the germline V gene, CDR1 is SGHDN and CDR2 is FVKESK. Trimming pared 4 bases from V and 3 bases from J, leaving 10 bases between. The CDR3 length is 13 residues. CDR3 in amino acids: CASSLGIFYEQYF. Here the CDR3 DNA reads TGTGCCAGCAGCCTCGGGATTTTCTACGAGCAGTACTTC.

The chain carries TRBV28 and TRBJ1-1, with TRBD1 matching 11 bases. The length of the CDR3 is 16 residues. V was clipped by 6 bases and J by 2 bases; unmatched bases: 8. CDR1 and CDR2 (germline): MDHEN, SYDVKM. In nucleotides, the CDR3 is TGTGCCAGCAGGAGGACAGGGGGCGCGTTAAACACTGAAGCTTTCTTT. This sequence encodes CASRRTGGALNTEAFF.

V usage is TRBV2 and J usage is TRBJ2-5; D gene uncertain. The ends were cut back, 6 bases at V and 4 bases at J, with 15 bases in the middle. The CDR3 has 14 amino acids. From germline, CDR1 is SNHLY and CDR2 FYNNEI. CDR3 in DNA: TGTGCCAGCAGGGTCACGGGTGTACTAGAGACCCAGTACTTC. This sequence encodes CASRVTGVLETQYF.

This clone turned up a few times. The V gene is TRBV11-1, the J gene TRBJ1-1; perhaps TRBD1 as D (6 bases). This CDR3 region has 16 residues. Looked up from germline, CDR1 is SGHAT and CDR2 is FQDESV (reference sequence). Trimming left V 5 bases short and J 0 bases short, with 16 bases between. The CDR3, as DNA: TGTGCCAGCAGCCGCGGTCAGGGGTTCATGAACACTGAAGCTTTCTTT. Protein sequence: CASSRGQGFMNTEAFF.

This clone has a count of ten or more. The genes are TRBV7-9 and TRBJ2-2; 8 bases line up with TRBD2. CDR3 length equals 16 residues. After removal of 1 base from V and 4 bases from J, the junction contained 5 bases not matched to a gene. Germline CDR1 and CDR2: SEHNR and FQNEAQ (reference sequence). The CDR3 DNA follows: TGTGCCAGCAGCTTAGATGCGGGAGGACGCACCGGGGAGCTGTTTTTT. It yields the protein CASSLDAGGRTGELFF.

J is TRBJ1-5 and V is TRBV19, with TRBD1 identical over 8 bases. There are 15 residues in the CDR3. The V segment lost 3 bases and the J segment 8 bases; nucleotides outside the gene matches: 9. Germline CDR1 is LNHDA and CDR2 is SQIVND (reference sequence). The CDR3 reads CASSIEGAGGKPQHF. The CDR3 nucleotides are TGTGCCAGTAGTATCGAAGGGGCAGGGGGCAAGCCCCAGCATTTT.

This clone has only a few counts. The genes are TRBV27 and TRBJ1-5, with a weak D call TRBD1 (5 bases). Germline values: CDR1 MNHEY, CDR2 SMNVEV (reference sequence). This CDR3 is 13 amino acids long. V lost 4 bases and J 9 bases, leaving 13 bases between the germline ends. The CDR3 region has the DNA TGTGCCAGCAGTTCCCAGGCAGGGATGCCCCAGCATTTT. Translation: CASSSQAGMPQHF.

This chain uses TRBV7-9 with TRBJ2-7; 9 bases agree with TRBD1. Germline trimming cut 6 bases from V and 3 bases from J; bases unmatched to any gene: 9. The CDR3 is made up of 15 amino acids. CDR1 is SEHNR, CDR2 FQNEAQ, per germline (reference sequence). CDR3 bases: TGTGCCAGCAGGGTACCGGGACAGGGAAGCTACGAGCAGTACTTC. Protein product: CASRVPGQGSYEQYF.

This sequence joins TRBV3-1 (or the pseudogene TRBV3-2) and TRBJ2-3; tentative D call: TRBD1 (6 bases). The V gene's germline CDR1 is LGHDT and CDR2 YNNKEL (reference sequence). This CDR3 is built from 16 residues. V dropped 0 bases and J dropped 6 bases, with 16 bases sitting between them. The CDR3 DNA reads as TGTGCCAGCAGCCAAGAACGTATTACAGGGCTTGATACGCAGTATTTT. Translation gives CASSQERITGLDTQYF.

The chain employs TRBV28 and TRBJ2-2; 8 bases agree with TRBD2. J lost 2 bases, V lost 2 bases, and 1 base had no gene match. This CDR3 has 15 residues. CDR1 is MDHEN and CDR2 is SYDVKM in the germline V gene. The CDR3 nucleotides read TGTGCCAGCAGTTTAACTAGCGGAAACACCGGGGAGCTGTTTTTT. This gives the protein CASSLTSGNTGELFF.

The chain carries TRBV4-1 and TRBJ1-2; tentative D call: TRBD1 (6 bases). The CDR3 has 17 residues. Per germline, CDR1 MGHRA and CDR2 YSYEKL. V dropped 4 bases and J dropped 8 bases, with 26 bases sitting between them. CDR3: CASSRAGVERGLGGYTF. The CDR3 DNA reads as TGCGCCAGCAGCCGCGCAGGGGTGGAGAGGGGCCTAGGCGGCTACACCTTC.

The chain recombines TRBV5-1 with TRBJ2-7, with D possibly TRBD1 on 6 matching bases. This CDR3 has 15 amino acids. Germline V lookup: CDR1 SGHRS, CDR2 YFSETQ. V shed 0 bases and J shed 4 bases, with 14 bases lying between them. The CDR3 nucleotides are TGCGCCAGCAGCTTGGGGGGGACAAATCAGTACGAGCAGTACTTC. This encodes CASSLGGTNQYEQYF.